Shown below are 18 T cell receptor beta chains from a single sample sequenced in a study of vaccination and CD4 T cells after COVID-19 (dated by TCRdb to 2021 to 2024). For these receptors, no antigen is known. The treatment or condition label, as the study defines it: roughly 11-day PBMC culture with coronavirus spike peptide pools or control peptides (ViraFEST assay). Libraries were prepared through PCR. The sequencer was an Illumina iSeq 100. TCR sequencing of DNA from cultured CD4+ T cells used the Oncomine TCR Beta short-read assay at the Johns Hopkins FTIC core. TCRdb reprocessing: public reads trimmed at Q25 with fastp, clones called with MiXCR, in-frame beta chains kept. Identical CDR3 proteins give one entry, which carries the most common genes and DNA. This sample lists under 20,000 distinct CDR3 sequences; about 80% were detected once. About a sixth of the sample is taken by the ten largest.

This specimen consisted of CD4+ T cells from blood, cultured in vitro, obtained after SARS-CoV-2 vaccination. The receptors were sampled from a human donor who received a COVID-19 vaccine.

The chain uses TRBV6-1 and TRBJ2-2; the D gene is possibly TRBD1 (6 bases). Trimming removed 7 bases from V and 4 bases from J, with 13 bases in between. The CDR3 is 14 amino acids. Germline CDR1 is MNHNS and CDR2 is SASEGT. CDR3 coding DNA: TGTGCCAGCAACAGGGATTCGGGCACCGGGGAGCTGTTTTTT. Translating gives CASNRDSGTGELFF.

The chain uses TRBV12-3 or TRBV12-4 and TRBJ2-5, with 7 nucleotides matching TRBD1. J gave up 6 bases and V 5 bases, and 3 bases lay outside the gene matches. This CDR3 contains 12 residues. The CDR3 region is CASSPGGKTQYF. CDR3 DNA: TGTGCCAGCAGTCCAGGGGGAAAGACCCAGTACTTC.

The V and J genes are TRBV19 and TRBJ2-3; weak D call: TRBD2 (5 bases). Trimming took off 2 bases at V and 0 bases at J, with 12 bases between the two ends. The length of the CDR3 is 16 residues. Germline-derived CDR1 and CDR2 are LNHDA and SQIVND (reference sequence). CDR3 nucleotides: TGTGCCAGTAGTATAAGCCCGGGATCTAGCACAGATACGCAGTATTTT. Protein product: CASSISPGSSTDTQYF.

V is TRBV19 and J is TRBJ2-3, with D possibly matching TRBD1 (5 bases). V lost 3 bases to trimming and J lost 1 base, with 11 bases between them. CDR3 size: 15 residues. In germline, CDR1 is LNHDA, CDR2 SQIVND (reference sequence). DNA for the CDR3: TGTGCCAGTAGTATCCTCGGCAGGGGCACAGATACGCAGTATTTT. Translating gives CASSILGRGTDTQYF.

This rearrangement joins TRBV30 to TRBJ2-7, with 10 bases aligning to TRBD2. The J segment lost 2 bases and the V segment lost 5 bases, leaving 6 bases of the junction unmatched. CDR1 and CDR2 from the germline V gene are GTSNPN and SVGIG (reference sequence). This CDR3 spans 14 amino acids. The CDR3 nucleotides read TGTGCCTGGGGGCTAGCGGGGGTGACCTACGAGCAGTACTTC. Residues: CAWGLAGVTYEQYF. Filled out from reference TRBV30 and TRBJ2-7, the complete variable domain reads SQTIHQWPATLVQPVGSPLSLECTVEGTSNPNLYWYRQAAGRGLQLLFYSVGIGQISSEVPQNLSASRPQDRQFILSSKKLLLSDSGFYLCAWGLAGVTYEQYFGPGTRLTVT.

V is TRBV19 and J is TRBJ2-2, with D unresolved. This CDR3 is 15 amino acids long. CDR1 is LNHDA and CDR2 is SQIVND in the germline V gene (reference sequence). Trimming shortened V by 3 bases and J by 0 bases, and 8 bases separated the two germline ends. DNA for the CDR3: TGTGCCAGTAGTATGGCTGTCGCGAACACCGGGGAGCTGTTTTTT. It codes for CASSMAVANTGELFF. Full variable domain (rest looked up from reference TRBV19 and TRBJ2-2): DGGITQSPKYLFRKEGQNVTLSCEQNLNHDAMYWYRQDPGQGLRLIYYSQIVNDFQKGDIAEGYSVSREKKESFPLTVTSAQKNPTAFYLCASSMAVANTGELFFGEGSRLTVL.

The rearrangement joins TRBV20-1 to TRBJ1-2; 7 nucleotides agree with TRBD1. CDR1 is DFQATT and CDR2 is SNEGSKA in the germline V gene (reference sequence). The V and J ends lost 6 bases and 7 bases, in that order; junction bases with no gene match: 11. CDR3 length: 13 residues. The CDR3 DNA reads TGCAGTGCAAACACCGGGACAGCCTTTGGCTACACCTTC. Its protein is CSANTGTAFGYTF.

This clonotype was observed a few times. The chain joins TRBV27 to TRBJ1-2, with unresolved D. The CDR3 runs to 14 residues. Trimming pared 5 bases from V and 2 bases from J, leaving 12 bases between. CDR1 and CDR2 from the germline V gene are MNHEY and SMNVEV (reference sequence). The DNA of the CDR3 is TGTGCCAGCAGTAGGTCAGGAGACAACTATGGCTACACCTTC. It is translated as CASSRSGDNYGYTF.

The chain has TRBV7-2 and TRBJ1-2, with TRBD1 as a possible D gene (5 bases). CDR3 length: 17 residues. Germline CDR1 SGHTA, CDR2 FQGNSA. V was cut by 5 bases and J by 0 bases, with 19 bases left in between. The CDR3: CASSLRDRQSANYGYTF. CDR3 DNA: TGTGCCAGCAGCCTTAGGGACCGCCAGTCAGCTAACTATGGCTACACCTTC.

The chain recombines TRBV7-2 with TRBJ2-1; the match to TRBD1 covers 9 bases. CDR1 is SGHTA and CDR2 is FQGNSA in the germline V gene. V was pared by 5 bases and J by 4 bases, with 6 bases of the junction left unmatched. The CDR3 has 15 amino acids. CDR3 nucleotide sequence: TGTGCCAGCAGCCGACAGGGGGTCTTATACAATGAGCAGTTCTTC. It encodes CASSRQGVLYNEQFF.

This chain joins TRBV7-9 and TRBJ1-5; D is uncertain. The CDR3 is 12 residues long. Between the trimmed V and J ends, which lost 5 bases and 4 bases, there was a span of 6 bases. CDR1 SEHNR and CDR2 FQNEAQ come from the germline V gene (reference sequence). CDR3 DNA sequence: TGTGCCAGCAGCGTGATTAATCAGCCCCAGCATTTT. Translated: CASSVINQPQHF.

The chain employs TRBV11-3 and TRBJ2-2; D perhaps matches TRBD1 (5 bases). The CDR3 extends over 14 amino acids. Germline CDR1 reads SGHNT; CDR2 reads YENEEA. With 5 bases removed from V and 4 bases from J, the gap between germline ends came to 11 bases. CDR3 residues: CASSGARSTGELFF. CDR3 in DNA: TGTGCCAGCAGCGGGGCCCGAAGCACCGGGGAGCTGTTTTTT.

The chain is built from TRBV19 and TRBJ1-5; D gene unclear. The CDR3 length is 15 residues. Between the trimmed V and J ends, which lost 1 base and 5 bases, there was a span of 12 bases. Germline V gene lookup returns CDR1 LNHDA and CDR2 SQIVND (reference sequence). CDR3 protein: CASSIGSGMDQPQHF. CDR3 bases: TGTGCCAGTAGTATAGGGTCGGGGATGGATCAGCCCCAGCATTTT. Variable domain in full (rest from reference TRBV19 and TRBJ1-5): DGGITQSPKYLFRKEGQNVTLSCEQNLNHDAMYWYRQDPGQGLRLIYYSQIVNDFQKGDIAEGYSVSREKKESFPLTVTSAQKNPTAFYLCASSIGSGMDQPQHFGDGTRLSIL.

The chain uses TRBV20-1 and TRBJ1-1, with D uncertain. V was pared by 2 bases and J by 8 bases, with 3 bases between. This CDR3 has 9 residues. Germline CDR1 reads DFQATT; CDR2 reads SNEGSKA (reference sequence). CDR3 coding DNA: TGCAGTGCTAGACCCGAAGCTTTCTTT. Encoded protein: CSARPEAFF.

This clonotype has a handful of counts. The chain couples TRBV19 to TRBJ1-5; the D is unclear. Per germline, CDR1 LNHDA and CDR2 SQIVND (reference sequence). The V end was cut by 5 bases, the J end by 3 bases, with 11 bases between. The CDR3 runs 14 residues. The CDR3 region has the DNA TGTGCCAGTAGTCGGGGAGGGAACAATCAGCCCCAGCATTTT. This gives the protein CASSRGGNNQPQHF.

This chain links TRBV28 with TRBJ2-5, with D possibly being TRBD1 (6 bases). Germline CDR1 reads MDHEN; CDR2 reads SYDVKM. The CDR3 consists of 16 residues. V shed 8 bases and J shed 2 bases, with 21 bases lying between them. The CDR3 protein is CASSRADQGLQETQYF. The CDR3 DNA is TGTGCCAGCTCCCGCGCTGATCAGGGGTTACAAGAGACCCAGTACTTC.

V and J are TRBV30 and TRBJ1-2; 8 positions agree with TRBD1. The CDR3 loop spans 17 amino acids. The ends lost 1 base at V and 4 bases at J; junction bases unmatched: 14. From germline, CDR1 is GTSNPN and CDR2 SVGIG (reference sequence). CDR3 loop: CAWSAGGTGQGIYGYTF. The CDR3 DNA is TGTGCCTGGAGTGCTGGCGGTACCGGACAGGGAATCTATGGCTACACCTTC.

The chain recombines TRBV30 with TRBJ2-7; TRBD1 aligns across 9 bases. Germline V gene sequence: CDR1 GTSNPN, CDR2 SVGIG (reference sequence). J gave up 9 bases and V 2 bases, and 14 bases lay outside the gene matches. The length of the CDR3 is 15 residues. CDR3 nucleotides: TGTGCCTGGAGTACAGGGGGCCTAGAAAATATCGGGCAGTACTTC. Protein: CAWSTGGLENIGQYF.